Listed here is a single T cell receptor (beta chain). Its antigen is unidentified. It was with 60 Vbeta and 13 Jbeta primers that the PCR ran. TCRdb's copy holds only in-frame clones and misses some; the assay was immunoSEQ multiplex PCR. This sample yields about 160,000 clones, of which 80% are seen a single time; around 1.3% belongs to the top ten. This CDR3 is built from 14 residues. Trimming stripped 0 bases from V and 6 bases from J, with 10 bases between. CDR1 and CDR2 (germline): SGHDN, FVKESK. This record comes from a study of cytomegalovirus exposure and HLA in healthy donors. Points from the study as a whole: Reported results showed that the classifier diagnosed cytomegalovirus status with high specificity and sensitivity. In an earlier analysis, in some 500 donors, most V segments appeared productive either ~90% or ~30% of the time.

Healthy bone marrow donors supplied every sample. V is TRBV14 and J is TRBJ2-3, with D perhaps TRBD1 (6 bases). The sequence derives from a woman between 50 and 59 years old in good health and CMV-seronegative. Material for sequencing was PBMCs. DNA for the CDR3: TGTGCCAGCAGCCAAGAACACAGGGAGGATACGCAGTATTTT. It yields the protein CASSQEHREDTQYF.